This TCR beta chain was captured by sequencing in a study of spatial heterogeneity in lung cancer. The wider study: There were, on average, more than nine raw-read appearances for each unique TCR and UMI combination.

V dropped 3 bases and J dropped 1; count of bases not matched to a gene: 2. The CDR3 sequence is 15 residues long. TCRdb redid the calling of the 5' RACE reads with MiXCR, one entry per CDR3 protein. The data hold approximately 16,000 distinct CDR3 sequences, with 6% to 7% observed a single time. Time point of the sample: sample taken at primary tumor resection. Worth noting for this clonotype: Its specificity is not known. In a library made to pick up alpha chains, this beta chain is a stray read with a size that means little.

Regarding the study as a whole: Within tumors, counts of expanded alpha and beta TCRs tracked tumor mutation counts.

The sample consisted of lung tumor tissue, taken at surgery. The receptor was isolated from a female donor with early-stage non-small cell lung cancer. The chain couples TRBV12-3 or TRBV12-4 to TRBJ1-5; 8 positions agree with TRBD1. The CDR3 region is CASSLRTGSNQPQHF. Written as DNA, the CDR3 is TGTGCCAGCAGTTTGAGGACAGGGAGCAATCAGCCCCAGCATTTT.